A selection of T cell receptor beta chains follows, all from one sample in a study of blood T cell repertoires in COVID-19. Measured with immunoSEQ multiplex PCR; TCRdb has only the in-frame clones, and not every one. The sample lists 250,000 or so clones, roughly 80% seen once, with 3% to 4% in the top ten. The specimen sequenced was peripheral blood. The receptor set was obtained from a young woman with acute or convalescent COVID-19. The CDR3 runs from the conserved cysteine through the conserved F or W. A D gene is named only where the DNA matches it firmly. Not all rows give a size; the values are once, few, many and, for expanded clones, a class.

TRBJ2-3 TRBV7-4 TRBD2 few CASSLVASGGRTDTQYF TGTGCCAGCAGCTTAGTGGCTAGCGGGGGACGCACAGATACGCAGTATTTT
TRBJ1-5 TRBV2 TRBD1 . CASSERTGGLYSNQPQHF TGTGCCAGCAGTGAAAGGACAGGGGGACTCTATAGCAATCAGCCCCAGCATTTT
TRBJ2-7 TRBV2 TRBD2 . CASRESGNPTYEQYF TGTGCCAGCAGAGAAAGCGGGAACCCCACCTACGAGCAGTACTTC
TRBJ2-2 TRBV6-2/TRBV6-3 . . CASSYLVPVNTGELFF TGTGCCAGCAGTTACTTGGTTCCGGTGAACACCGGGGAGCTGTTTTTT
TRBJ2-1 TRBV19 . . CASRPRGPSYNEQFF TGTGCCAGTAGGCCTAGGGGCCCTTCCTACAATGAGCAGTTCTTC
TRBJ2-5 TRBV5-1 TRBD2 . CASSLGLAGGETQYF TGCGCCAGCAGCTTGGGCCTAGCGGGAGGGGAGACCCAGTACTTC
TRBJ2-7 TRBV24-1 TRBD1 . CATSEPGQGSEEQYF TGTGCCACCAGCGAACCGGGACAGGGATCGGAAGAGCAGTACTTC
TRBJ2-7 TRBV5-1 . . CASSSDNYEQYF TGCGCCAGCAGCTCCGACAACTACGAGCAGTACTTC
TRBJ1-4 TRBV25-1 TRBD1 few CASSAGQGPREKLFF TGTGCCAGCAGTGCCGGACAGGGACCTCGGGAAAAACTGTTTTTT
TRBJ2-2 TRBV7-9 . . CASSLEWGENTGELFF TGTGCCAGCAGCTTAGAATGGGGGGAGAACACCGGGGAGCTGTTTTTT
TRBJ2-1 TRBV15 . . CATSRDGLRGQGQFF TGTGCCACCAGCAGAGATGGTCTGCGCGGGCAAGGGCAGTTCTTC
TRBJ1-4 TRBV19 . . CASREGNGEKLFF TGTGCCAGCCGCGAGGGTAACGGAGAAAAACTGTTTTTT
TRBJ2-2 TRBV6-2/TRBV6-3 . few CASSYPEGQGWELFF TGTGCCAGCAGTTACCCCGAGGGTCAAGGGTGGGAGCTGTTTTTT
TRBJ2-1 TRBV7-9 TRBD2 . CASSSGGRETYNEQFF TGTGCCAGCAGCTCCGGCGGGCGGGAGACCTACAATGAGCAGTTCTTC
TRBJ2-6 TRBV6-5 . . CASSYSTGSGANVLTF TGTGCCAGCAGTTACTCGACGGGCTCTGGGGCCAACGTCCTGACTTTC
TRBJ2-2 TRBV27 . . CASSPLTLTGELFF TGTGCCAGCAGTCCATTGACTCTCACCGGGGAGCTGTTTTTT
TRBJ2-7 TRBV28 TRBD2 . CASGGSSGSFGEQYF TGTGCCAGCGGTGGAAGCAGCGGGAGTTTCGGCGAGCAGTACTTC
TRBJ2-7 TRBV29-1 TRBD2 . CSVVSGGRGYEQYF TGCAGCGTTGTTAGCGGGGGGCGTGGGTACGAGCAGTACTTC
TRBJ2-1 TRBV2 TRBD1 once CASNGQGSYNEQFF TGTGCCAGCAACGGACAGGGGTCCTACAATGAGCAGTTCTTC
TRBJ2-2 TRBV7-9 . once CASSQGGLAGNTGELFF TGTGCCAGCAGCCAGGGGGGCCTAGCGGGGAACACCGGGGAGCTGTTTTTT
TRBJ2-5 TRBV2 . . CASTYAAETQYF TGTGCCAGCACCTACGCCGCAGAGACCCAGTACTTC
TRBJ1-2 TRBV5-1 . . CASSPRGGGYTF TGCGCCAGCAGCCCGAGAGGGGGAGGCTACACCTTC
TRBJ2-1 TRBV3-1/TRBV3-2 TRBD2 . CASSRLAGNEQFF TGTGCCAGCAGCCGACTAGCGGGTAATGAGCAGTTCTTC
TRBJ2-2 TRBV11-3 TRBD2 . CASSLEAGPNTGELFF TGTGCCAGCAGCTTGGAAGCGGGACCGAACACCGGGGAGCTGTTTTTT
TRBJ2-7 TRBV28 TRBD1 . CASSSPTGANGQYF TGTGCCAGCAGCAGCCCAACAGGGGCCAATGGGCAGTACTTC
TRBJ1-3 TRBV7-2 . . CASSKPGFGNTIYF TGTGCCAGCAGCAAACCGGGTTTTGGAAACACCATATATTTT
TRBJ1-1 TRBV6-5 . . CASSYSRVLGGTEAFF TGTGCCAGCAGTTACTCGAGGGTGTTAGGGGGTACTGAAGCTTTCTTT
TRBJ2-7 TRBV6-5 TRBD1 . CASSYSNRGGSYEQYF TGTGCCAGCAGTTACTCGAACAGGGGTGGCTCCTACGAGCAGTACTTC
TRBJ1-1 TRBV3-1/TRBV3-2 TRBD1 few CASSRTGGNTEAFF TGTGCCAGCAGCCGGACAGGGGGGAACACTGAAGCTTTCTTT
TRBJ2-5 TRBV3-1/TRBV3-2 . . CASRAGWGETQYF TGTGCCAGCAGGGCAGGGTGGGGTGAGACCCAGTACTTC
TRBJ2-1 TRBV19 TRBD2 . CASSQREGFGYEQFF TGTGCCAGTAGCCAACGGGAGGGTTTTGGCTATGAGCAGTTCTTC
TRBJ2-7 TRBV6-2/TRBV6-3 TRBD2 few CASSYSSGRTYEQYF TGTGCCAGCAGTTACTCTAGCGGGAGGACCTACGAGCAGTACTTC
TRBJ1-2 TRBV19 TRBD1 . CASSPGQGAFYGYTF TGTGCCAGTAGCCCGGGGCAGGGGGCGTTCTATGGCTACACCTTC
TRBJ1-1 TRBV30 TRBD1 . CAWRQGPEAFF TGTGCCTGGAGACAGGGGCCCGAAGCTTTCTTT
TRBJ1-5 TRBV24-1 TRBD1 few CATSDGTGPVGNQPQHF TGTGCCACCAGTGACGGGACAGGGCCGGTCGGCAATCAGCCCCAGCATTTT
TRBJ2-5 TRBV16 . . CASSQSRAAQETQYF TGTGCCAGCAGCCAATCGAGGGCAGCCCAAGAGACCCAGTACTTC
TRBJ2-7 TRBV7-9 . . CASSLPGGEYEQYF TGTGCCAGCAGTCTACCAGGTGGTGAGTACGAGCAGTACTTC
TRBJ2-1 TRBV11-3 . . CASSLGGGDEQFF TGTGCCAGCAGCCTAGGGGGGGGAGATGAGCAGTTCTTC
TRBJ1-6 TRBV9 TRBD1 . CASSVGAGTGNSPLHF TGTGCCAGCAGCGTAGGGGCCGGGACAGGGAATTCACCCCTCCACTTT
TRBJ2-7 TRBV5-1 . many CASSFTTGSYEQYF TGCGCCAGCAGCTTTACTACAGGATCCTACGAGCAGTACTTC
TRBJ2-7 TRBV7-2 TRBD2 . CASSFAGGTYEQYF TGTGCCAGCAGCTTTGCGGGAGGGACCTACGAGCAGTACTTC
TRBJ2-1 TRBV6-2/TRBV6-3 . once CASSYSIQGEQFF TGTGCCAGCAGTTACAGTATACAGGGTGAGCAGTTCTTC
TRBJ1-2 TRBV6-2/TRBV6-3 . . CASSTTGYGYTF TGTGCCAGCAGTACGACTGGCTATGGCTACACCTTC
TRBJ2-7 TRBV4-2 TRBD2 . CASSPEGTSGLYEQYF TGTGCCAGCAGCCCAGAAGGGACTAGCGGCCTCTACGAGCAGTACTTC
TRBJ2-7 TRBV3-1/TRBV3-2 TRBD1 . CASSQERDRAYEQYF TGTGCCAGCAGCCAGGAACGGGACAGGGCTTACGAGCAGTACTTC
TRBJ2-5 TRBV5-4 . . CASSSGQGRPQGRETQYF TGTGCCAGCAGCTCAGGACAAGGGAGACCACAGGGTCGAGAGACCCAGTACTTC
TRBJ2-5 TRBV18 TRBD1 once CASSPSQGDQETQYF TGTGCCAGCTCACCATCCCAGGGGGACCAAGAGACCCAGTACTTC